This T cell receptor (beta chain) was documented in a study of blood T cell repertoires in COVID-19. Study-wide background: The United States, Italy and Spain supplied acute and convalescent COVID-19 samples. From T cells, B-cell-depleted T cells, or PBMCs came the material, which was cDNA or gDNA.

Germline CDR1 is SQVTM and CDR2 is ANQGSEA. V was cut by 7 bases and J by 1 base, with 22 bases left in between. This CDR3 comprises 16 residues. Original processing methods: For nucleated cells, counts were estimated from reference gene primer amplification. Clones were read by immunoSEQ multiplex PCR, and TCRdb kept only the in-frame ones, dropping some. V, J and clone size were drawn from that table, and D and trimming were deduced from the DNA. The sample has more than 95,000 clones, 86% seen once. The receptor's source is an older man who had recovered from COVID-19. Sequencing input: peripheral blood. The rearrangement uses TRBV29-1 and TRBJ1-1; a possible D gene is TRBD1 (6 bases). The CDR3 nucleotides read TGCAGCGGAGTGCTCTTAAGGGGGACGGAGAACACTGAAGCTTTCTTT. Protein: CSGVLLRGTENTEAFF. The whole variable domain, remainder taken from reference TRBV29-1 and TRBJ1-1, is SAVISQKPSRDICQRGTSLTIQCQVDSQVTMMFWYRQQPGQSLTLIATANQGSEATYESGFVIDKFPISRPNLTFSTLTVSNMSPEDSSIYLCSGVLLRGTENTEAFFGQGTRLTVV.